This T cell receptor beta chain was found in a study of human T cells and chemical hapten exposure. Study information: The study lasted around 5 months, and patients were dosed weekly with diphenylcyclopropenone on the scalp throughout.

Trimming pared 4 bases from V and 4 bases from J, leaving 3 bases between. The CDR3 extends over 11 amino acids. The germline CDR1 and CDR2 sequences are ENHRY and SYGVKD. This clonotype was picked up a small number of times. Via MiXCR, TCRdb re-called the RACE reads, giving one row per CDR3 protein. The sample includes tens of thousands of distinct CDR3 sequences, more than 9% of them seen just once. Time point noted: patch test 1, 2 weeks after DPC sensitization. Sample treatment: therapeutic diphenylcyclopropenone sensitization with weekly scalp DPC. Unfractionated whole blood was the source of the extracted total RNA.

The V gene is TRBV10-3, the J gene TRBJ2-3; no firm D call. This clonotype was sampled from a man aged 35-49 years with alopecia areata. Some clones in this sample may be carry-over from other donors' samples. Here the sequenced sample was whole blood, taken in connection with sensitization to the hapten diphenylcyclopropenone (DPC). CDR3 amino acids: CAISAADTQYF. The CDR3 coding sequence is TGTGCCATCAGTGCGGCAGATACGCAGTATTTT.